A single sample is the source of the 21 T cell receptor beta chains below, sequenced in a study of STAT3 mutations in large granular lymphocyte leukemia. Method: immunoSEQ multiplex PCR; TCRdb's copy keeps in-frame clones and lacks some. The sample has about 1,500 clones; roughly 78% are singletons. Study outcomes and limitations: Every T-cell large granular lymphocyte leukemia patient had at least one immunodominant TCR beta clonotype.

The antigens these receptors bind are not known. The sample consisted of peripheral blood mononuclear cells. Receptors were obtained from a man aged 50-60 years with T-cell large granular lymphocyte leukemia. Some clones in this sample may be carry-over from other donors' samples.

This chain links TRBV18 with TRBJ2-7, with 9 bases matching TRBD2. The CDR3 extends over 14 amino acids. Germline CDR1 KGHSH, CDR2 LQKENI. J gave up 2 bases and V 5 bases, and 4 bases lay outside the gene matches. The CDR3 here is CASSDPSGAYEQYF. As DNA, the CDR3 is TGTGCCAGCTCAGACCCTAGCGGGGCCTACGAGCAGTACTTC.

J is TRBJ1-3 and V is TRBV12-5, with D uncertain. CDR3 size: 14 residues. Trimming removed 0 bases at V and 4 bases at J, with 7 bases between. CDR1 and CDR2 from the germline V gene are LGHNT and FRNRAP. CDR3 amino acids: CASGLVTPGNTIYF. As DNA, the CDR3 is TGTGCTAGTGGTTTGGTGACCCCAGGAAACACCATATATTTT.

This clone counts as large. The V gene is TRBV7-9, the J gene TRBJ1-3; a weak D match, TRBD1 (6 bases). The CDR3 runs 16 residues. Germline values: CDR1 SEHNR, CDR2 FQNEAQ (reference sequence). Trimming took 5 bases from V and 0 from J, leaving 14 bases between them. Written as DNA, the CDR3 is TGTGCCAGCAGCCGAAGGACAGTCTTCTCTGGAAACACCATATATTTT. Translating gives CASSRRTVFSGNTIYF.

This clone was seen just once. The chain recombines TRBV5-1 with TRBJ2-2, with D perhaps matching TRBD2 (6 bases). The CDR3 has 16 amino acids. Trimming removed 0 bases from V and 4 bases from J, with 13 bases in between. Germline V gene sequence: CDR1 SGHRS, CDR2 YFSETQ. The CDR3 DNA reads TGCGCCAGCAGCTTGGTGGGAGGTTCTGCCACCGGGGAGCTGTTTTTT. This gives the protein CASSLVGGSATGELFF.

The chain recombines TRBV5-1 with TRBJ1-6; perhaps TRBD1 as D (6 bases). The length of the CDR3 is 16 residues. Germline CDR1 SGHRS, CDR2 YFSETQ. The V end was cut by 4 bases, the J end by 3 bases, with 14 bases between. The CDR3 nucleotides are TGCGCCAGCAGCCCACGGACAGCCGACTATAATTCACCCCTCCACTTT. This encodes CASSPRTADYNSPLHF.

The V gene is TRBV4-2, the J gene TRBJ2-7, with TRBD2 matching over 12 bases. CDR1 and CDR2 from the germline V gene are LGHNA and YNFKEQ. The CDR3 spans 15 residues. The trim removed 4 bases at V and 1 base at J, leaving 2 bases unmatched. CDR3 protein: CASSRGLAGSYEQYF. CDR3 coding DNA: TGTGCCAGCAGCCGGGGACTAGCGGGTTCCTACGAGCAGTACTTC.

This sequence joins TRBV11-2 and TRBJ2-7; D is unresolved. Germline CDR1 is SGHAT and CDR2 is FQNNGV. V lost 1 base to trimming and J lost 6 bases, with 4 bases between them. The CDR3 runs 11 residues. The CDR3 sequence is CASSLGPEQYF. The CDR3, as DNA: TGTGCCAGCAGCTTAGGCCCCGAGCAGTACTTC. Full variable domain (outside the CDR3, taken from reference TRBV11-2 and TRBJ2-7): EAGVAQSPRYKIIEKRQSVAFWCNPISGHATLYWYQQILGQGPKLLIQFQNNGVVDDSQLPKDRFSAERLKGVDSTLKIQPAKLEDSAVYLCASSLGPEQYFGPGTRLTVT.

The V gene is TRBV5-1, the J gene TRBJ2-7; 7 bases are a match to TRBD1. The length of the CDR3 is 14 residues. Germline V gives CDR1 SGHRS, CDR2 YFSETQ. Unmatched junction bases numbered 7, after V lost 3 bases and J lost 4 bases. The CDR3 DNA reads as TGCGCCAGCAGCTCCGCAGGGGGTGCTTACGAGCAGTACTTC. Its protein product is CASSSAGGAYEQYF.

The chain links TRBV5-4 to TRBJ1-2; D perhaps matches TRBD1 (5 bases). V dropped 2 bases and J dropped 7 bases, with 15 bases sitting between them. This CDR3 comprises 14 residues. CDR1 SGHNT and CDR2 YYREEE come from the germline V gene (reference sequence). The CDR3 bases are TGTGCCAGCAGCTTCGCAGGGAATTTGGCTGGCTACACCTTC. This gives the protein CASSFAGNLAGYTF.

In its sample, this clone was seen a few times. The V and J genes are TRBV7-2 and TRBJ2-7, with D perhaps matching TRBD2 (5 bases). CDR1 and CDR2 (germline): SGHTA, FQGNSA. This CDR3 region has 11 residues. V lost 2 bases and J lost 7, with 6 bases in between. CDR3 DNA: TGTGCCAGCAGCTTAAGAGGGGAGCAGTACTTC. Its translation: CASSLRGEQYF.

This CDR3 is CASSRGPGANVLTF. CDR3 coding DNA: TGTGCCAGCTCACGGGGGCCCGGGGCCAACGTCCTGACTTTC. The chain links TRBV18 to TRBJ2-6, with D tentatively TRBD1 (6 bases). The germline V and J ends were trimmed by 4 bases and 4 bases, with 8 bases remaining between them. The CDR3 length is 14 residues. Germline V gene sequence: CDR1 KGHSH, CDR2 LQKENI.

The chain recombines TRBV5-1 with TRBJ2-3; D ambiguous. The CDR3 length is 13 residues. Trimming pared 4 bases from V and 6 bases from J, leaving 12 bases between. Per the germline V gene, CDR1 is SGHRS and CDR2 is YFSETQ. The DNA of the CDR3 is TGCGCCAGCAGCCTACGAACTTTGGATACGCAGTATTTT. Its protein is CASSLRTLDTQYF.

This clone was detected once. This sequence joins TRBV7-9 and TRBJ1-3; D is undetermined. The CDR3 is 14 amino acids. From germline, CDR1 is SEHNR and CDR2 FQNEAQ (reference sequence). V was clipped by 5 bases and J by 0 bases, with 8 bases between them. CDR3 sequence (DNA): TGTGCCAGCAGCGCCGCCGGCTCTGGAAACACCATATATTTT. Translation: CASSAAGSGNTIYF.

V usage is TRBV29-1 and J usage is TRBJ2-7, with 7 bases aligning to TRBD2. This CDR3 has 15 residues. The germline V gene encodes CDR1 SQVTM and CDR2 ANQGSEA. J gave up 7 bases and V 1 base, and 13 bases lay outside the gene matches. CDR3 sequence (DNA): TGCAGCGTTGAAGCGGTTACATCGGGGGGAGGTGAGCAGTACTTC. It encodes CSVEAVTSGGGEQYF.

This chain uses TRBV29-1 with TRBJ2-5, with D unclear. This CDR3 region has 10 residues. Trimming took off 5 bases at V and 3 bases at J, with 4 bases between the two ends. CDR1 is SQVTM and CDR2 is ANQGSEA in the germline V gene. Here the CDR3 DNA reads TGCAGCGTTTCCGAAGAGACCCAGTACTTC. This codes for CSVSEETQYF. The whole variable domain, filled in from reference TRBV29-1 and TRBJ2-5, reads SAVISQKPSRDICQRGTSLTIQCQVDSQVTMMFWYRQQPGQSLTLIATANQGSEATYESGFVIDKFPISRPNLTFSTLTVSNMSPEDSSIYLCSVSEETQYFGPGTRLLVL.

The V call is TRBV5-1, the J call TRBJ2-3; D not resolved. Germline CDR1 reads SGHRS; CDR2 reads YFSETQ. This CDR3 comprises 15 residues. The V and J ends lost 0 bases and 1 base respectively, with 9 bases between them. DNA for the CDR3: TGCGCCAGCAGCTTGGTTCAGGTCCGCACAGATACGCAGTATTTT. Its translation: CASSLVQVRTDTQYF. Full variable domain (remainder filled in from reference TRBV5-1 and TRBJ2-3): KAGVTQTPRYLIKTRGQQVTLSCSPISGHRSVSWYQQTPGQGLQFLFEYFSETQRNKGNFPGRFSGRQFSNSRSEMNVSTLELGDSALYLCASSLVQVRTDTQYFGPGTRLTVL.

The chain links TRBV28 to TRBJ2-7; the match to TRBD1 covers 8 bases. Germline CDR1 is MDHEN and CDR2 is SYDVKM. The CDR3 consists of 14 residues. J lost 5 bases, V lost 5 bases, and 8 bases had no gene match. The CDR3: CASSPIPTGDEQYF. The CDR3 bases are TGTGCCAGCAGTCCCATCCCGACAGGGGACGAGCAGTACTTC.

This clone was seen a single time. The chain has TRBV5-1 and TRBJ2-7, with TRBD2 as a possible D gene (6 bases). The CDR3 loop spans 14 amino acids. Germline V gene data show CDR1 as SGHRS and CDR2 as YFSETQ. The V end lost 0 bases, the J end lost 3 bases, and 10 bases lay between the germline ends. CDR3 DNA sequence: TGCGCCAGCAGCTTGGCCCCAGCGGGCTACGAGCAGTACTTC. Translating it yields CASSLAPAGYEQYF.

This clone appeared a few times. The CDR3 loop is CASSRMGQVNSPLHF. For the CDR3, the DNA is TGCGCCAGCAGCCGCATGGGACAGGTTAATTCACCCCTCCACTTT. The V and J genes are TRBV4-1 and TRBJ1-6; 8 positions agree with TRBD1. The CDR3 is 15 amino acids. V trimming: 4 bases; J trimming: 6 bases; junction bases outside the gene matches: 5. CDR1 and CDR2 from the germline V gene are MGHRA and YSYEKL.

This clone was counted once. This CDR3 is CASSFTGQKDEKLFF. DNA for the CDR3: TGCGCCAGCAGCTTTACAGGGCAGAAGGATGAAAAACTGTTTTTT. The chain recombines TRBV5-1 with TRBJ1-4; a weak D match, TRBD1 (6 bases). The CDR3 extends over 15 amino acids. In germline, CDR1 is SGHRS, CDR2 YFSETQ. The V end was cut by 2 bases, the J end by 6 bases, with 14 bases between.

This clone is categorized as large. V gene TRBV10-3 combines with J gene TRBJ2-3, with 8 bases matching TRBD2. The CDR3 runs 19 residues. Germline loops: CDR1 ENHRY, CDR2 SYGVKD. V shed 3 bases and J 4 bases; nucleotides not matched to a gene: 18. The CDR3 is CAISDDPGSGEGLADTQYF. The DNA for the CDR3 is TGTGCCATCAGTGACGATCCTGGTAGCGGGGAGGGCCTGGCAGATACGCAGTATTTT.